The 27 T cell receptor beta chains below come from one sample, sequenced in a study of cytomegalovirus exposure and HLA in healthy donors (dated by TCRdb to about 2017). Receptors were amplified or captured by the immunoSEQ multiplex PCR assay. TCRdb mirrors the immuneACCESS table, restricted to in-frame sequences. Some clones are absent from its copies; in checked studies, under half trace to an unresolved V gene, and the reason for the others is unknown. Recorded for this sample are about 98,000 clones; roughly 90% of them occurred a single time. The ten most abundant clones make up approximately 6.3% of the sample. The sequenced material came from PBMCs. The receptors were sampled from a man between 18 and 35 years old in good health and CMV-seropositive.

This rearrangement joins TRBV10-1 to TRBJ2-7; D unclear. This CDR3 is 13 amino acids long. The V gene's germline CDR1 is WNHNN and CDR2 SYGVQD (reference sequence). V lost 2 bases and J lost 1, with 6 bases in between. The CDR3 DNA reads as TGCGCCAGCAGTGAGGCGGCATCCTACGAGCAGTACTTC. This gives the protein CASSEAASYEQYF.

The chain carries TRBV7-2 and TRBJ2-1; TRBD2 agrees at 11 bases. The CDR3 runs 13 residues. After removal of 9 bases from V and 10 bases from J, the junction contained 8 bases not matched to a gene. Germline V CDR1 and CDR2: SGHTA, FQGNSA. For the CDR3, the DNA is TGTGCCAGTCGACTAGCGGGATCCAGGGAGCAGTTCTTC. Translating it yields CASRLAGSREQFF.

This clone was detected once. This chain joins TRBV13 and TRBJ1-4, with 10 bases matching TRBD1. The CDR3 is 18 residues long. Germline V gene lookup returns CDR1 PRHDT and CDR2 FYEKMQ (reference sequence). The ends lost 5 bases at V and 0 bases at J; junction bases unmatched: 9. The CDR3 sequence is CASSLGTGAHSTNEKLFF. The CDR3 DNA follows: TGTGCCAGCAGCCTCGGGACAGGGGCACATTCAACTAATGAAAAACTGTTTTTT.

This clone has a single count. The chain recombines TRBV19 with TRBJ2-1; TRBD2 aligns across 7 bases. Germline V CDR1 and CDR2: LNHDA, SQIVND (reference sequence). V lost 5 bases and J lost 0; bases outside the gene matches: 4. This CDR3 spans 15 amino acids. The CDR3 here is CASSARTSSYNEQFF. The DNA of the CDR3 is TGTGCCAGTAGTGCAAGGACTAGCTCCTACAATGAGCAGTTCTTC. The whole variable domain, remainder taken from reference TRBV19 and TRBJ2-1, is DGGITQSPKYLFRKEGQNVTLSCEQNLNHDAMYWYRQDPGQGLRLIYYSQIVNDFQKGDIAEGYSVSREKKESFPLTVTSAQKNPTAFYLCASSARTSSYNEQFFGPGTRLTVL.

The chain has TRBV5-1 and TRBJ2-7, with D hard to call. The V gene lost 9 bases and the J gene lost 3 bases, with 16 bases spanning the gap. Germline V gene lookup returns CDR1 SGHRS and CDR2 YFSETQ. The CDR3 extends over 13 amino acids. CDR3 protein: CAIPGIPIYEQYF. CDR3 DNA: TGCGCCATTCCCGGTATACCTATCTACGAGCAGTACTTC.

V gene TRBV4-1 combines with J gene TRBJ2-3; the match to TRBD2 covers 13 bases. J was trimmed by 5 bases and V by 4 bases; bases with no gene match: 9. Germline CDR1 MGHRA, CDR2 YSYEKL. This CDR3 is 17 amino acids long. The CDR3 nucleotides are TGCGCCAGCAGCCTCGAACTAGCGGGGGGGTCGGAAGATACGCAGTATTTT. Its translation is CASSLELAGGSEDTQYF.

This chain connects TRBV6-1 to TRBJ1-1; tentatively, D is TRBD1 (5 bases). Germline V gene sequence: CDR1 MNHNS, CDR2 SASEGT. The V and J ends lost 2 bases and 5 bases respectively, with 15 bases between them. The CDR3 runs 15 residues. For the CDR3, the DNA is TGTGCCAGCAGTGAACCGGGGCAGGGAGGTACTGAAGCTTTCTTT. Its protein is CASSEPGQGGTEAFF.

This chain connects TRBV7-2 to TRBJ2-1; 11 nucleotides line up with TRBD2. CDR1 is SGHTA, CDR2 FQGNSA, per germline. This CDR3 contains 17 residues. J lost 7 bases, V lost 5 bases, and 13 bases had no gene match. The CDR3 loop is CASSPEPGTSGVNEQFF. In nucleotides, the CDR3 is TGTGCCAGCAGCCCGGAACCCGGGACTAGCGGTGTTAATGAGCAGTTCTTC.

The chain couples TRBV9 to TRBJ1-3; 10 bases line up with TRBD1. The CDR3 is 15 residues long. V was clipped by 0 bases and J by 6 bases; unmatched bases: 3. CDR1 and CDR2 from the germline V gene are SGDLS and YYNGEE. CDR3 nucleotide sequence: TGTGCCAGCAGCGTAGCGGGACAGGGGAAAAACACCATATATTTT. Its protein is CASSVAGQGKNTIYF. The full variable domain, rest sourced from reference TRBV9 and TRBJ1-3, is DSGVTQTPKHLITATGQRVTLRCSPRSGDLSVYWYQQSLDQGLQFLIQYYNGEERAKGNILERFSAQQFPDLHSELNLSSLELGDSALYFCASSVAGQGKNTIYFGEGSWLTVV.

The V gene is TRBV9, the J gene TRBJ2-3; weak D call: TRBD1 (5 bases). This CDR3 region has 16 residues. With 2 bases removed from V and 0 bases from J, the gap between germline ends came to 13 bases. CDR1 and CDR2 from the germline V gene are SGDLS and YYNGEE. The CDR3, as DNA: TGTGCCAGCAGCGTTGGCAGGGTGGTCAGCACAGATACGCAGTATTTT. Translating it yields CASSVGRVVSTDTQYF.

The chain has TRBV19 and TRBJ1-2; 7 positions agree with TRBD1. The junction had 2 bases not matched to a gene; V was cut back by 3 bases and J by 4 bases. The CDR3 contains 13 residues. Germline V gene data show CDR1 as LNHDA and CDR2 as SQIVND (reference sequence). In DNA form, the CDR3 reads TGTGCCAGTAGTATCGACAGGGTCTATGGCTACACCTTC. The encoded protein is CASSIDRVYGYTF.

The V call is TRBV27, the J call TRBJ1-1; perhaps TRBD1 as D (5 bases). Germline CDR1 reads MNHEY; CDR2 reads SMNVEV (reference sequence). The CDR3 contains 13 residues. Trimming took 3 bases from V and 5 from J, leaving 10 bases between them. CDR3 amino acids: CASSFWGGTEAFF. In DNA form, the CDR3 reads TGTGCCAGCAGTTTTTGGGGGGGTACTGAAGCTTTCTTT.

V and J are TRBV29-1 and TRBJ2-1; 11 bases fit TRBD2. V lost 2 bases, J lost 0 bases, and 6 bases stayed unmatched. The CDR3 covers 17 residues. Germline assignment: CDR1 SQVTM and CDR2 ANQGSEA. CDR3 loop: CSVENPLAGGSYNEQFF. CDR3 nucleotides: TGCAGCGTTGAAAACCCTCTAGCGGGAGGCTCCTACAATGAGCAGTTCTTC.

This rearrangement joins TRBV20-1 to TRBJ2-7; TRBD1 might be the D (5 bases). V was clipped by 5 bases and J by 3 bases, with 5 bases between them. Germline V CDR1 and CDR2: DFQATT, SNEGSKA (reference sequence). The CDR3 spans 10 residues. CDR3 sequence: CSAGHYEQYF. The CDR3 DNA follows: TGCAGTGCTGGACACTACGAGCAGTACTTC.

The rearrangement uses TRBV28 and TRBJ2-2, with 7 bases fitting TRBD1. Germline CDR1 and CDR2: MDHEN and SYDVKM. The V segment lost 4 bases and the J segment 0 bases; nucleotides outside the gene matches: 5. This CDR3 is 16 amino acids long. As DNA, the CDR3 is TGTGCCAGCAGTTCCAACAGGGGCTCGAACACCGGGGAGCTGTTTTTT. This encodes CASSSNRGSNTGELFF. Full variable domain (remainder filled in from reference TRBV28 and TRBJ2-2): DVKVTQSSRYLVKRTGEKVFLECVQDMDHENMFWYRQDPGLGLRLIYFSYDVKMKEKGDIPEGYSVSREKKERFSLILESASTNQTSMYLCASSSNRGSNTGELFFGEGSRLTVL.

The chain joins TRBV5-1 to TRBJ2-1; D is possibly TRBD2 (6 bases). The V gene lost 0 bases and the J gene lost 5 bases, with 9 bases spanning the gap. CDR3 length equals 14 residues. Germline CDR1 SGHRS, CDR2 YFSETQ. The CDR3 DNA reads as TGCGCCAGCAGCTTGGCATTAGCGGACAATGAGCAGTTCTTC. Its protein is CASSLALADNEQFF.

V is TRBV2 and J is TRBJ2-6; D is unresolved. Germline CDR1 SNHLY, CDR2 FYNNEI. Trimming shortened V by 7 bases and J by 0 bases, and 13 bases separated the two germline ends. The CDR3 consists of 16 residues. The CDR3 nucleotides are TGTGCCAGCACCGATTTCTCGGTCTCTGGGGCCAACGTCCTGACTTTC. Its translation is CASTDFSVSGANVLTF.

This clone was found a few times. This sequence joins TRBV5-6 and TRBJ1-2; tentative D call: TRBD1 (5 bases). The germline V gene encodes CDR1 SGHDT and CDR2 YYEEEE. The CDR3 spans 11 residues. V dropped 6 bases and J dropped 6 bases, with 9 bases sitting between them. This CDR3 reads CASTREDGYTF. CDR3 nucleotide sequence: TGTGCCAGCACCAGGGAGGATGGCTACACCTTC.

The rearrangement uses TRBV7-2 and TRBJ1-4; D ambiguous. Germline CDR1 SGHTA, CDR2 FQGNSA. V lost 1 base to trimming and J lost 3 bases, with 9 bases between them. CDR3 length: 15 residues. In DNA form, the CDR3 reads TGTGCCAGCAGCTTAGTCGGAGGGTCTAATGAAAAACTGTTTTTT. Protein: CASSLVGGSNEKLFF.

The chain carries TRBV11-2 and TRBJ2-7, with 12 bases fitting TRBD2. CDR3 length: 17 residues. Trimming removed 6 bases from V and 3 bases from J; junction bases left unmatched: 12. The germline CDR1 and CDR2 sequences are SGHAT and FQNNGV. CDR3 region: CASRRATSGGTYYEQYF. DNA for the CDR3: TGTGCCAGCAGGCGGGCCACTAGCGGGGGGACCTACTACGAGCAGTACTTC.

This chain links TRBV6-1 with TRBJ1-5; D remains unclear. Germline CDR1 MNHNS, CDR2 SASEGT. This CDR3 region has 14 residues. Trimming took 6 bases from V and 1 from J, leaving 10 bases between them. The CDR3 bases are TGTGCCAGCAGGGTCAGTGGCAGCAATCAGCCCCAGCATTTT. Residues: CASRVSGSNQPQHF.

The chain employs TRBV4-1 and TRBJ1-1; D gene uncertain. The CDR3 consists of 14 residues. V was pared by 0 bases and J by 4 bases, with 9 bases between. The germline V gene encodes CDR1 MGHRA and CDR2 YSYEKL. The CDR3 here is CASSQDRGSTEAFF. For the CDR3, the DNA is TGCGCCAGCAGCCAAGATCGGGGTAGCACTGAAGCTTTCTTT.

This chain uses TRBV7-2 with TRBJ2-1; D ambiguous. Germline V gene sequence: CDR1 SGHTA, CDR2 FQGNSA. The CDR3 totals 16 residues. Between the trimmed V and J ends, which lost 0 bases and 0 bases, there was a span of 9 bases. CDR3 in amino acids: CASSLASLTSYNEQFF. The CDR3 nucleotides are TGTGCCAGCAGCTTAGCATCCCTAACCTCCTACAATGAGCAGTTCTTC.

The chain is built from TRBV7-8 and TRBJ1-4; 12 bases map to TRBD1. The J segment lost 7 bases and the V segment lost 3 bases, leaving 6 bases of the junction unmatched. The germline V gene encodes CDR1 SGHVS and CDR2 FQNEAQ. The CDR3 covers 16 residues. The CDR3 sequence is CASSFQGQGAREKLFF. DNA of the CDR3: TGTGCCAGCAGCTTCCAGGGACAGGGGGCACGTGAAAAACTGTTTTTT.

V and J are TRBV6-6 and TRBJ2-3; D gene ambiguous. The CDR3 is made up of 12 amino acids. Germline loops: CDR1 MNHNY, CDR2 SVGAGI (reference sequence). Trimming took 1 base from V and 5 from J, leaving 4 bases between them. CDR3 sequence reads: CASSYYGDTQYF. The CDR3 region has the DNA TGTGCCAGCAGTTACTACGGAGATACGCAGTATTTT.

This chain links TRBV27 with TRBJ2-7; the D gene is possibly TRBD1 (6 bases). Looked up from germline, CDR1 is MNHEY and CDR2 is SMNVEV (reference sequence). The CDR3 totals 13 residues. V was shortened by 3 bases and J by 4 bases, with 10 bases between the two germline ends. The CDR3 spells CASSFGRGYEQYF. The CDR3 coding sequence is TGTGCCAGCAGTTTTGGCAGGGGTTACGAGCAGTACTTC.

The V gene is TRBV5-6, the J gene TRBJ2-3; 15 nucleotides line up with TRBD2. Losses at the gene ends were 4 bases for V and 0 bases for J; bases not matched to a gene: 6. Germline V gene sequence: CDR1 SGHDT, CDR2 YYEEEE. The CDR3 is 18 residues long. Here the CDR3 DNA reads TGTGCCAGCAGCATAGGACTAGCGGGGGGGCCCAGCACAGATACGCAGTATTTT. Translated, it gives CASSIGLAGGPSTDTQYF.